What follows is one TCR beta chain and its context. The entry originates in a study of blood T cell repertoires in COVID-19. Some clones are missing from TCRdb's copy, which holds only in-frame ones; the method was immunoSEQ multiplex PCR. Among about 200,000 clones listed, about nine tenths were seen once. This TCR was recovered from a man younger than 35 with active or convalescent COVID-19. The sequenced sample consisted of peripheral blood.

As DNA, the CDR3 is TGTGCCAGCAGTCCTCTAGGGACAGGTATGGGGGTGAGAATTTCACCCCTCCACTTT. Translating gives CASSPLGTGMGVRISPLHF. The chain recombines TRBV27 with TRBJ1-6; 8 nucleotides line up with TRBD1. The CDR3 extends over 19 amino acids. The germline V gene encodes CDR1 MNHEY and CDR2 SMNVEV (reference sequence). V lost 5 bases to trimming and J lost 9 bases; unmatched junction nucleotides: 21.